The T cell receptor beta chain described here comes from a study of blood T cell repertoires in COVID-19. Overall study: From T cells, B-cell-depleted T cells, or PBMCs came the material, which was cDNA or gDNA.

This clone was seen once. Germline V gene sequence: CDR1 SGHAT, CDR2 FQNNGV. The CDR3 spans 16 residues. The J segment lost 4 bases and the V segment lost 5 bases, leaving 5 bases of the junction unmatched. Profiled with immunoSEQ multiplex PCR; TCRdb holds only in-frame clones, not every one. In the table there are some 260,000 clones, 85% to 90% of which are singletons. The sequence derives from a middle-aged woman who had recovered from COVID-19. The sequencing input was peripheral blood. The V and J genes are TRBV11-2 and TRBJ2-2; TRBD2 agrees at 12 bases. For the CDR3, the DNA is TGTGCCAGCAGCCCCCGACTAGCGGGAGTCACCGGGGAGCTGTTTTTT. This translates into CASSPRLAGVTGELFF.